A single sample is the source of the 30 T cell receptor beta chains below, sequenced in a study of blood T cell repertoires in COVID-19. The repertoire was sequenced with immunoSEQ multiplex PCR; TCRdb's copy has only in-frame clones and lacks some. The sample lists roughly 70,000 clones; about 88% were seen once. Input material: peripheral blood. These receptors all come from a man between 65 and 85 years old with active COVID-19.

The chain is built from TRBV30 and TRBJ2-7; 14 nucleotides line up with TRBD2. Trimming at V came to 3 bases and at J to 5 bases, leaving 9 bases not matched to a gene. This CDR3 has 16 amino acids. Germline CDR1 and CDR2: GTSNPN and SVGIG (reference sequence). CDR3 DNA sequence: TGTGCCTGGAGCGGACTAGCGGGAGGTGGGTGGGACGAGCAGTACTTC. Translating gives CAWSGLAGGGWDEQYF.

This clone was observed a handful of times. The chain has TRBV11-2 and TRBJ1-1; TRBD1 matches at 7 bases. The CDR3 has 14 amino acids. Looked up from germline, CDR1 is SGHAT and CDR2 is FQNNGV. The V and J ends lost 2 bases and 4 bases, in that order; junction bases with no gene match: 4. This CDR3 is CASSLPTGSTEAFF. The CDR3 DNA sequence: TGTGCCAGCAGCTTACCGACAGGGTCCACTGAAGCTTTCTTT.

The CDR3 is CASGLGTGSGYGYTF. The CDR3 DNA is TGTGCTAGTGGTTTGGGGACGGGGAGTGGGTATGGCTACACCTTC. The genes are TRBV12-5 and TRBJ1-2; D is undetermined. The CDR3 loop spans 15 amino acids. The germline V gene encodes CDR1 LGHNT and CDR2 FRNRAP. V was pared by 1 base and J by 5 bases, with 14 bases between.

CDR3 sequence (DNA): TGTGCCAGCAGCCCCGGGACAGGGGAAGGAGCGGGGGAGCTGTTTTTT. Translated: CASSPGTGEGAGELFF. The gene calls are TRBV3-1 (or the pseudogene TRBV3-2) and TRBJ2-2; 10 bases agree with TRBD1. The CDR3 sequence is 16 residues long. With V trimmed by 4 bases and J by 8 bases, 10 bases remained unmatched. Germline-derived CDR1 and CDR2 are LGHDT and YNNKEL (reference sequence).

CDR3 loop: CASSEETGFYEQYF. The CDR3 DNA follows: TGTGCCAGCAGTGAAGAGACAGGGTTCTACGAGCAGTACTTC. J is TRBJ2-7 and V is TRBV6-1, with 7 positions matching TRBD1. The germline gives CDR1 MNHNS, CDR2 SASEGT. The V gene end was trimmed by 1 base and the J gene end by 3 bases; junction bases not matched to a gene: 3. The CDR3 is 14 residues long.

V usage is TRBV28 and J usage is TRBJ2-7; D might be TRBD1 (6 bases). This CDR3 is 14 amino acids long. The V end was cut by 5 bases, the J end by 2 bases, with 13 bases between. Germline-derived CDR1 and CDR2 are MDHEN and SYDVKM. The CDR3 nucleotides read TGTGCCAGCAGTCCCCGGACAGCACCCTACGAGCAGTACTTC. Its protein product is CASSPRTAPYEQYF. The entire variable domain, with the rest obtained from reference TRBV28 and TRBJ2-7, is as follows: DVKVTQSSRYLVKRTGEKVFLECVQDMDHENMFWYRQDPGLGLRLIYFSYDVKMKEKGDIPEGYSVSREKKERFSLILESASTNQTSMYLCASSPRTAPYEQYFGPGTRLTVT.

A few counts support this clone. This chain connects TRBV7-2 to TRBJ2-7; TRBD2 matches at 14 bases. This CDR3 is 17 amino acids long. Germline V gene sequence: CDR1 SGHTA, CDR2 FQGNSA. V dropped 1 base and J dropped 5; count of bases not matched to a gene: 7. Here the CDR3 DNA reads TGTGCCAGCAGCTTAGAGGGGGGACTAGCGGGAGTCCACGAGCAGTACTTC. It translates to CASSLEGGLAGVHEQYF.

The chain couples TRBV30 to TRBJ2-1; 10 bases align to TRBD2. There are 13 residues in the CDR3. Germline CDR1 and CDR2: GTSNPN and SVGIG (reference sequence). V was pared by 2 bases and J by 10 bases, with 5 bases of the junction left unmatched. For the CDR3, the DNA is TGTGCCTGGAGTCCGCTAGCGGGAGTCGAGCAGTTCTTC. Translated, it gives CAWSPLAGVEQFF.

The rearrangement uses TRBV9 and TRBJ2-7, with TRBD2 matching over 8 bases. J gave up 2 bases and V 4 bases, and 5 bases lay outside the gene matches. CDR3 size: 14 residues. Germline V gene lookup returns CDR1 SGDLS and CDR2 YYNGEE. This chain's CDR3 is CASSRRGGAYEQYF. In DNA, the CDR3 is TGTGCCAGCAGCCGCCGGGGGGGAGCCTACGAGCAGTACTTC.

The CDR3 loop is CASSPLPTGGDTGELFF. The DNA for the CDR3 is TGTGCCAGCTCACCCCTCCCGACAGGGGGGGACACCGGGGAGCTGTTTTTT. J is TRBJ2-2 and V is TRBV18, with TRBD1 matching over 9 bases. CDR3 size: 17 residues. In germline, CDR1 is KGHSH, CDR2 LQKENI. The V gene end was trimmed by 3 bases and the J gene end by 3 bases; junction bases not matched to a gene: 8.

The chain has TRBV3-1 (or the pseudogene TRBV3-2) and TRBJ2-5; TRBD1 matches 8 bases. V was pared by 4 bases and J by 5 bases, with 6 bases of the junction left unmatched. Germline loops: CDR1 LGHDT, CDR2 YNNKEL (reference sequence). The CDR3 runs 14 residues. The CDR3 is CASSPRTGRETQYF. DNA of the CDR3: TGTGCCAGCAGCCCGAGGACAGGGAGGGAGACCCAGTACTTC.

The genes are TRBV2 and TRBJ2-3; 7 nucleotides align to TRBD1. Looked up from germline, CDR1 is SNHLY and CDR2 is FYNNEI. This CDR3 is built from 16 residues. J gave up 4 bases and V 4 bases, and 11 bases lay outside the gene matches. The chain's CDR3 is CASSGTGTWVSDTQYF. In DNA form, the CDR3 reads TGTGCCAGCAGTGGGACAGGTACATGGGTATCAGATACGCAGTATTTT.

This clone was recorded once. The chain combines TRBV2 with TRBJ2-2; D uncertain. Germline lookup yields CDR1 SNHLY and CDR2 FYNNEI. The ends were cut back, 6 bases at V and 8 bases at J, with 13 bases in the middle. This CDR3 has 13 amino acids. The CDR3 loop is CASRVDRLGELFF. As DNA, the CDR3 is TGTGCCAGCAGAGTAGACCGACTTGGGGAGCTGTTTTTT.

The rearrangement links TRBV5-6 to TRBJ2-5; TRBD1 might be the D (5 bases). CDR1 is SGHDT, CDR2 YYEEEE, per germline. V lost 0 bases, J lost 5 bases, and 8 bases lay in between. This CDR3 comprises 13 residues. DNA for the CDR3: TGTGCCAGCAGCTTGGCAGGGTCGGAGACCCAGTACTTC. The encoded protein is CASSLAGSETQYF.

The chain employs TRBV14 and TRBJ2-1; a possible D gene is TRBD2 (5 bases). The V and J ends lost 1 base and 10 bases respectively, with 11 bases between them. The CDR3 has 13 residues. In germline, CDR1 is SGHDN, CDR2 FVKESK. CDR3 residues: CASSQARTGEQFF. The CDR3, as DNA: TGTGCCAGCAGCCAAGCGAGGACGGGGGAGCAGTTCTTC.

The V and J genes are TRBV5-4 and TRBJ1-2; TRBD1 matches at 11 bases. Germline CDR1 SGHNT, CDR2 YYREEE (reference sequence). Trimming removed 0 bases from V and 4 bases from J; junction bases left unmatched: 5. The CDR3 is 16 amino acids. CDR3 in DNA: TGTGCCAGCAGCTTGGTGGGGGGACAGGGGGGCTATGGCTACACCTTC. Amino acid sequence: CASSLVGGQGGYGYTF.

The chain employs TRBV10-1 and TRBJ2-5, with D maybe TRBD1 (6 bases). The J call may be wrong; the DNA end is better matched by TRBJ2-7. From germline, CDR1 is WNHNN and CDR2 SYGVQD (reference sequence). The CDR3 runs to 15 residues. This CDR3 reads CASSEPPGASYEQYF. The CDR3 bases are TGCGCCAGCAGTGAACCCCCAGGGGCCTCCTACGAGCAGTACTTC.

The genes are TRBV15 and TRBJ1-1; TRBD1 is a possible D gene (6 bases). The CDR3 runs to 14 residues. V lost 4 bases to trimming and J lost 7 bases, with 16 bases between them. CDR1 and CDR2 from the germline V gene are LNHNV and YYDKDF (reference sequence). The chain's CDR3 is CATSTQGGVGEAFF. DNA for the CDR3: TGTGCCACCAGCACCCAAGGGGGGGTTGGTGAAGCTTTCTTT.

CDR3: CASSLVSGVLGNTIYF. The CDR3 DNA reads TGTGCCAGCAGCTTAGTGTCCGGGGTATTGGGAAACACCATATATTTT. The V call is TRBV7-6, the J call TRBJ1-3; D gene unclear. Germline V lookup: CDR1 SGHVS, CDR2 FNYEAQ. This CDR3 region has 16 residues. Trimming stripped 1 base from V and 4 bases from J, with 14 bases between. Supplemented by reference TRBV7-6 and TRBJ1-3, the full variable domain reads GAGVSQSPRYKVTKRGQDVALRCDPISGHVSLYWYRQALGQGPEFLTYFNYEAQQDKSGLPNDRFSAERPEGSISTLTIQRTEQRDSAMYRCASSLVSGVLGNTIYFGEGSWLTVV.

The rearrangement joins TRBV7-2 to TRBJ1-2, with a tentative D call TRBD1 (5 bases). CDR3 size: 14 residues. Germline CDR1 is SGHTA and CDR2 is FQGNSA. Trimming took off 0 bases at V and 5 bases at J, with 10 bases between the two ends. For the CDR3, the DNA is TGTGCCAGCAGCTTAGCGGGCAGGGCATATGGCTACACCTTC. Translated: CASSLAGRAYGYTF.

The chain is built from TRBV6-2 or TRBV6-3 and TRBJ2-7; 11 bases match TRBD2. The V gene end was trimmed by 7 bases and the J gene end by 1 base; junction bases not matched to a gene: 9. From germline, CDR1 is MNHEY and CDR2 SVGEGT. The CDR3 length is 16 residues. The CDR3 nucleotides are TGTGCCAGCATCCCCGGAGTAGCGGGAGGGTCCTACGAGCAGTACTTC. Translation: CASIPGVAGGSYEQYF.

The chain recombines TRBV2 with TRBJ2-2; 8 bases align to TRBD2. V shed 5 bases and J 4 bases; nucleotides not matched to a gene: 6. Germline V gene data show CDR1 as SNHLY and CDR2 as FYNNEI. The CDR3 is 15 residues long. Here the CDR3 DNA reads TGTGCCAGCAGTCCCAAGCGGGAGAGCACCGGGGAGCTGTTTTTT. As protein: CASSPKRESTGELFF.

V and J are TRBV4-1 and TRBJ2-7; TRBD1 agrees at 7 bases. The CDR3 totals 13 residues. With V trimmed by 3 bases and J by 5 bases, 4 bases remained unmatched. Germline CDR1 MGHRA, CDR2 YSYEKL. The CDR3 sequence is CASSHPGQDEQYF. The DNA for the CDR3 is TGCGCCAGCAGCCACCCAGGACAGGACGAGCAGTACTTC.

This chain links TRBV19 with TRBJ1-1; D not certain. The V gene lost 3 bases and the J gene lost 4 bases, with 12 bases spanning the gap. The CDR3 is made up of 14 amino acids. Germline assignment: CDR1 LNHDA and CDR2 SQIVND (reference sequence). The DNA of the CDR3 is TGTGCCAGTAGTATTATGAGCGAGAGCACTGAAGCTTTCTTT. It codes for CASSIMSESTEAFF.

The chain combines TRBV7-2 with TRBJ2-5; TRBD1 aligns across 7 bases. The CDR3 contains 16 residues. Germline CDR1 reads SGHTA; CDR2 reads FQGNSA. V gave up 0 bases and J gave up 3 bases; unmatched junction bases: 7. The CDR3: CASSLAGVQGEETQYF. CDR3 bases: TGTGCCAGCAGCTTAGCGGGGGTGCAGGGGGAAGAGACCCAGTACTTC.

CDR3 region: CASSPTRDRGAHEQYF. The CDR3 DNA reads as TGTGCCAGCAGTCCCACCCGGGACAGGGGGGCCCACGAGCAGTACTTC. The chain is built from TRBV27 and TRBJ2-7, with 11 bases aligning to TRBD1. In germline, CDR1 is MNHEY, CDR2 SMNVEV (reference sequence). CDR3 length: 16 residues. J was trimmed by 5 bases and V by 5 bases; bases with no gene match: 11.

The V call is TRBV19, the J call TRBJ2-7, with 13 bases identical to TRBD2. The CDR3 sequence is 20 residues long. Germline CDR1 and CDR2: LNHDA and SQIVND (reference sequence). Trimming took 4 bases from V and 0 from J; bases not matched to a gene: 15. The CDR3 spells CASSRALAGGHTEASYEQYF. The DNA of the CDR3 is TGTGCCAGTAGTAGGGCACTAGCGGGAGGGCATACCGAGGCCTCCTACGAGCAGTACTTC.

V gene TRBV9 combines with J gene TRBJ2-2, with 7 positions matching TRBD2. Germline V CDR1 and CDR2: SGDLS, YYNGEE. The CDR3 length is 15 residues. V lost 0 bases, J lost 4 bases, and 3 bases stayed unmatched. The CDR3 reads CASSVEGLSTGELFF. CDR3 in DNA: TGTGCCAGCAGCGTAGAGGGACTAAGCACCGGGGAGCTGTTTTTT. Variable domain in full (rest from reference TRBV9 and TRBJ2-2): DSGVTQTPKHLITATGQRVTLRCSPRSGDLSVYWYQQSLDQGLQFLIQYYNGEERAKGNILERFSAQQFPDLHSELNLSSLELGDSALYFCASSVEGLSTGELFFGEGSRLTVL.

This clone was picked up a small number of times. The J gene is TRBJ1-2, the V gene TRBV4-1; tentative D call: TRBD1 (5 bases). Trimming removed 1 base from V and 8 bases from J, with 14 bases in between. The CDR3 is 14 residues long. Germline values: CDR1 MGHRA, CDR2 YSYEKL. CDR3 nucleotide sequence: TGCGCCAGCAGCCAAGTGCTGGGGCTGGGAGGCTACACCTTC. This gives the protein CASSQVLGLGGYTF.

The chain has TRBV7-3 and TRBJ2-7; a weak D match, TRBD1 (7 bases). Trimming took 2 bases from V and 5 from J, leaving 13 bases between them. The CDR3 runs to 14 residues. Germline loops: CDR1 SGHTA, CDR2 FQGTGA. The CDR3 coding sequence is TGTGCCAGCAGCTTAGCAGGGGGGTCGGACGAGCAGTACTTC. Its protein product is CASSLAGGSDEQYF.